In this sample, the clone carrying this T cell receptor beta chain turned up many times. No antigen is known for it. Amplified TCR beta CDR3 regions derived from RNA transcripts. The HTBI primer set served for first-round RT-PCR of the TCR CDR3. TCRdb fed the multiplex PCR reads into MiXCR, producing one record per CDR3 protein. Of about 350,000 distinct CDR3 sequences in the sample, approximately 14% were seen once. Germline lookup yields CDR1 LGHDT and CDR2 YNNKEL (reference sequence). V lost 3 bases to trimming and J lost 3 bases, with 6 bases between them. The CDR3 totals 13 residues. The data belong to a study of T cells in Graves' hyperthyroidism and ophthalmopathy. Notes on the study in general: Among clonotypes expanded in thyroid above 0.001, most were also found in blood.

This sequence joins TRBV3-1 and TRBJ1-3; no reliable D call. The clonotype originates from a middle-aged woman with Graves' ophthalmopathy. What was sequenced was blood. In nucleotides, the CDR3 is TGTGCCAGCAGCCACGGCCTTGGAAACACCATATATTTT. Translated: CASSHGLGNTIYF.